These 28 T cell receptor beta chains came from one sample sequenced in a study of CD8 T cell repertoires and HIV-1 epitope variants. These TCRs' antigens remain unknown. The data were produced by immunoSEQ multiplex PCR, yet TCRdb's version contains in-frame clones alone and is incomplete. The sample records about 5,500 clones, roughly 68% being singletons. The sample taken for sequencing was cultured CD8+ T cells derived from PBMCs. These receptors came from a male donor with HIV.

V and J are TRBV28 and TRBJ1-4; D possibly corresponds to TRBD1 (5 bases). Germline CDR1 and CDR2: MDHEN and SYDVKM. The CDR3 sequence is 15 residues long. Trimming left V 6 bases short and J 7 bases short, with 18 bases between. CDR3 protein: CASRFIQAPGEKLFF. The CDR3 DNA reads TGTGCCAGCAGGTTCATACAGGCCCCCGGTGAAAAACTGTTTTTT.

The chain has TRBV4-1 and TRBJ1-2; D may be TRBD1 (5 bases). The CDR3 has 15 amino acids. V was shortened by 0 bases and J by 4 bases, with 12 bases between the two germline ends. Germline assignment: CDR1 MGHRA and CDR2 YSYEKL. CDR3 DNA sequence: TGCGCCAGCAGCCAAGAGTCGGCAGGGCCCTATGGCTACACCTTC. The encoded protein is CASSQESAGPYGYTF.

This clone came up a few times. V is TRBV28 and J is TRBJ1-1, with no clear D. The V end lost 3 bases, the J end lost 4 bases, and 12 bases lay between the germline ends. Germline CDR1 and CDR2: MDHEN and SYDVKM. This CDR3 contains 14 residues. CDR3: CASSFRGWGTEAFF. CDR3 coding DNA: TGTGCCAGCAGTTTTCGGGGATGGGGCACTGAAGCTTTCTTT. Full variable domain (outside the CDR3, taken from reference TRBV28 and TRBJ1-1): DVKVTQSSRYLVKRTGEKVFLECVQDMDHENMFWYRQDPGLGLRLIYFSYDVKMKEKGDIPEGYSVSREKKERFSLILESASTNQTSMYLCASSFRGWGTEAFFGQGTRLTVV.

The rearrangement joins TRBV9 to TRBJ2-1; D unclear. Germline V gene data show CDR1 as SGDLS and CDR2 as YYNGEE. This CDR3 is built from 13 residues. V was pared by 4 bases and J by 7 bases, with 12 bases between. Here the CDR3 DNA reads TGTGCCAGCAGCCCCGGAGACGGGAATGAGCAGTTCTTC. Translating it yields CASSPGDGNEQFF.

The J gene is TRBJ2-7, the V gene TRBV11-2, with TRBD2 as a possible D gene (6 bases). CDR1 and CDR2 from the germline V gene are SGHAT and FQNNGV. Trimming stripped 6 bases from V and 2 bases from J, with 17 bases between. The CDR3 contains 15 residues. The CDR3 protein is CASSSVAGQTYEQYF. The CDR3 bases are TGTGCCAGCAGTTCCGTGGCGGGGCAAACCTACGAGCAGTACTTC.

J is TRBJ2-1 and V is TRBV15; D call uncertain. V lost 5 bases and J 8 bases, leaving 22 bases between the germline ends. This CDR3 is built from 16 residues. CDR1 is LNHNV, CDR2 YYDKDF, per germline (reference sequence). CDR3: CATSGSTLHFGDEQFF. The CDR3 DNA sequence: TGTGCCACCAGCGGATCGACTCTTCACTTCGGCGATGAGCAGTTCTTC.

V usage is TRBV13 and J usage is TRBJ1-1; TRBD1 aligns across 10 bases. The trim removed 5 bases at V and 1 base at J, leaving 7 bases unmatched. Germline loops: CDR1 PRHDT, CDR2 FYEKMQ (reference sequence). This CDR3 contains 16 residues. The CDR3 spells CASSHGTGAGNTEAFF. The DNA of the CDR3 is TGTGCCAGCAGCCATGGGACAGGGGCTGGGAACACTGAAGCTTTCTTT.

The CDR3 loop reads CASSFGQGPGTGELFF. Written as DNA, the CDR3 is TGTGCCAGCAGCTTCGGACAGGGGCCGGGGACCGGGGAGCTGTTTTTT. The chain is built from TRBV7-3 and TRBJ2-2; 9 nucleotides align to TRBD1. The CDR3 is 16 residues long. Germline values: CDR1 SGHTA, CDR2 FQGTGA. Germline trimming cut 3 bases from V and 5 bases from J; bases unmatched to any gene: 7.

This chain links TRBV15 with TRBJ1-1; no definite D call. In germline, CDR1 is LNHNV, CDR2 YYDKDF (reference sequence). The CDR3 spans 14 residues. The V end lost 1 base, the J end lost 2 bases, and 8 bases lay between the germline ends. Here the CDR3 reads CATSRGGLNTEAFF. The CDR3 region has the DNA TGTGCCACCAGCAGAGGCGGATTAAACACTGAAGCTTTCTTT.

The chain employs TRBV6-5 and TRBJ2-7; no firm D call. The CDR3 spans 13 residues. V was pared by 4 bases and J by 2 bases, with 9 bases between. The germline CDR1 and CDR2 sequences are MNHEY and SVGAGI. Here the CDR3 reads CASSSFPTYEQYF. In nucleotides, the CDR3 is TGTGCCAGCAGTTCTTTCCCCACCTACGAGCAGTACTTC.

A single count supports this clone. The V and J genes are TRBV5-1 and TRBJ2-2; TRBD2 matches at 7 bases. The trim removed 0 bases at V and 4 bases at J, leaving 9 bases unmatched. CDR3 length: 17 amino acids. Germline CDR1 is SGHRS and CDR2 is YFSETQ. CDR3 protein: CASSLDSWTRLTGELFF. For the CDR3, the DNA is TGCGCCAGCAGCTTGGATTCCTGGACTAGGCTCACCGGGGAGCTGTTTTTT.

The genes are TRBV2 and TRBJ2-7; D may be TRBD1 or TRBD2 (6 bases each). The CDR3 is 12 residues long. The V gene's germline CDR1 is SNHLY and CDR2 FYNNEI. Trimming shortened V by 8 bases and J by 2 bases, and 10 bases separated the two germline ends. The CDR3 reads CASGGRTYEQYF. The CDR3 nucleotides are TGTGCCAGCGGGGGGCGGACCTACGAGCAGTACTTC.

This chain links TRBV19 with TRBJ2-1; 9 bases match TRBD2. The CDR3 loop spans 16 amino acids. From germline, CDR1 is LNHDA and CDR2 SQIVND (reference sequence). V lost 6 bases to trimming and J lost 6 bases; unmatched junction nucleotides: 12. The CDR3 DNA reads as TGTGCCAGTAGCCTAGGAGGCGGGGGGGCCTTCAATGAGCAGTTCTTC. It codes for CASSLGGGGAFNEQFF.

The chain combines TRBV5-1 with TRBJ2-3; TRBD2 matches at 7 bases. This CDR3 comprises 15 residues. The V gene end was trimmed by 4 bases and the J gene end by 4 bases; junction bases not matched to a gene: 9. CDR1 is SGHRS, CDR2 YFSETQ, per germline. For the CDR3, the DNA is TGCGCCAGCAGCGCCGGGACTACCGGTGCAGATACGCAGTATTTT. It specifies CASSAGTTGADTQYF. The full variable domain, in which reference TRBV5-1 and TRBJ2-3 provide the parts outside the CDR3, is KAGVTQTPRYLIKTRGQQVTLSCSPISGHRSVSWYQQTPGQGLQFLFEYFSETQRNKGNFPGRFSGRQFSNSRSEMNVSTLELGDSALYLCASSAGTTGADTQYFGPGTRLTVL.

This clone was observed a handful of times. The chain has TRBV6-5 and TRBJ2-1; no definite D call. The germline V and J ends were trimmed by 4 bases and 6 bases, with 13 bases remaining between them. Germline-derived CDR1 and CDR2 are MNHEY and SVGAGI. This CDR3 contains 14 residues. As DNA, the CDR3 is TGTGCCAGCAGTTCCCTCGGCAGGTCCAATGAGCAGTTCTTC. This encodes CASSSLGRSNEQFF.

CDR3 protein: CASSLVDRLNTEAFF. The DNA of the CDR3 is TGTGCCAGCAGTTTGGTCGACAGACTGAACACTGAAGCTTTCTTT. This chain joins TRBV28 and TRBJ1-1; D is perhaps TRBD1 (5 bases). This CDR3 spans 15 amino acids. CDR1 is MDHEN and CDR2 is SYDVKM in the germline V gene. The ends were cut back, 3 bases at V and 0 bases at J, with 11 bases in the middle.

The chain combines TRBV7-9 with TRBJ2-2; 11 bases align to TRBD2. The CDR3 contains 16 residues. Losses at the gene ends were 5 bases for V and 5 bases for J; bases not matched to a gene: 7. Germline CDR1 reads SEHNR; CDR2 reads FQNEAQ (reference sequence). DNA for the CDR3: TGTGCCAGCAGCCTCACTAGCGGGAGCAGAACCGGGGAGCTGTTTTTT. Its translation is CASSLTSGSRTGELFF.

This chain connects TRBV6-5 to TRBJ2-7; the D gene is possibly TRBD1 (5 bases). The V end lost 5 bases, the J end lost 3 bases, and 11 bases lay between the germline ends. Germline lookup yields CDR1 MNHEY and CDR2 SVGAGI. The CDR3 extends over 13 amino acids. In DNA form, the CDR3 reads TGTGCCAGCAGTCCGAGACAGAGCTACGAGCAGTACTTC. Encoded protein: CASSPRQSYEQYF.

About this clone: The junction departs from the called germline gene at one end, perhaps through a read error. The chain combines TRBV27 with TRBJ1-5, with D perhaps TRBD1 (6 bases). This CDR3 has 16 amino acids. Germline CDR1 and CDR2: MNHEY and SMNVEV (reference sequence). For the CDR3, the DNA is TGTGCCAGCAGTCTATCGGGGGGGGGCGCGGGTCAGCCCCAGCATTTT. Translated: CASSLSGGGAGQPQHF.

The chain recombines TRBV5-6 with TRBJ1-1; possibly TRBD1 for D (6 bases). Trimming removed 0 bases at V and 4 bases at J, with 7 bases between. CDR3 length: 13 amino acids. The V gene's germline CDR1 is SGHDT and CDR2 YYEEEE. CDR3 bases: TGTGCCAGCAGCTTGGGGGGGGCCACTGAAGCTTTCTTT. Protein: CASSLGGATEAFF.

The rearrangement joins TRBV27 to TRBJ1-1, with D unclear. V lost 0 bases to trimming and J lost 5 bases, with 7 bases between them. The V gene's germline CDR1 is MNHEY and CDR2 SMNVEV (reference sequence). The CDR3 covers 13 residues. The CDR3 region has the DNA TGTGCCAGCAGTTTATCCTTGGTGACTGAAGCTTTCTTT. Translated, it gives CASSLSLVTEAFF.

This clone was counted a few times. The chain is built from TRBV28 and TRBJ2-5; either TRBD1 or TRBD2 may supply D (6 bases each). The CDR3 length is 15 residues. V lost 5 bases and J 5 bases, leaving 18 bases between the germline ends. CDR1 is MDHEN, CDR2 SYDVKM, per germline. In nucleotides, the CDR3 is TGTGCCAGCAGTACACAACTGGGGGGCCCGGAGACCCAGTACTTC. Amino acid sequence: CASSTQLGGPETQYF.

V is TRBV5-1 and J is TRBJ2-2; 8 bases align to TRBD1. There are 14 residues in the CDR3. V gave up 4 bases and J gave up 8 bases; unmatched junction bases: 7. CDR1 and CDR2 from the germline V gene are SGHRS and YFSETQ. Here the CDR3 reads CASSTLTGEGELFF. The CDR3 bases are TGCGCCAGCAGCACCTTGACAGGGGAGGGGGAGCTGTTTTTT. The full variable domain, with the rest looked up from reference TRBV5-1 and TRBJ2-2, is KAGVTQTPRYLIKTRGQQVTLSCSPISGHRSVSWYQQTPGQGLQFLFEYFSETQRNKGNFPGRFSGRQFSNSRSEMNVSTLELGDSALYLCASSTLTGEGELFFGEGSRLTVL.

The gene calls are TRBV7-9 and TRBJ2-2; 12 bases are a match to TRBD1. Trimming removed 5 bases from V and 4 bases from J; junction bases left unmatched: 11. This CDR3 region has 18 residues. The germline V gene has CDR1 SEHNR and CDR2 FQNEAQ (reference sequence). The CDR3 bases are TGTGCCAGCAGCCCCTCCCCCGGGACAGGGGGCATCACCGGGGAGCTGTTTTTT. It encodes CASSPSPGTGGITGELFF.

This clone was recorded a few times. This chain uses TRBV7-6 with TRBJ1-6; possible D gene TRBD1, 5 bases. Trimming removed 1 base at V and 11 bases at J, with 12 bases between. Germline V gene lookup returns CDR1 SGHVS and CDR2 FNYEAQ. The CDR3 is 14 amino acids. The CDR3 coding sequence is TGTGCCAGCAGCTTAGGGGAGGGAGGGGCACCCCTCCACTTT. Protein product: CASSLGEGGAPLHF.

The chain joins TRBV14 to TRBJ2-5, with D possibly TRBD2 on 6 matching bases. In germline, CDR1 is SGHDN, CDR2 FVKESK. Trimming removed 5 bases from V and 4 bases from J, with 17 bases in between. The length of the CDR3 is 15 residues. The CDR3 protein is CASSSRRGKRETQYF. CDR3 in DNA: TGTGCCAGCAGCTCTCGCCGGGGGAAGAGAGAGACCCAGTACTTC.

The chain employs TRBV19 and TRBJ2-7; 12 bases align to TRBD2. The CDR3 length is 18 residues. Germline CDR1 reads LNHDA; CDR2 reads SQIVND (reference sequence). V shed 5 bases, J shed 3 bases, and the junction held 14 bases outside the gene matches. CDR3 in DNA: TGTGCCAGTAGTCCTCAACCGGGACTAGCGGGCGGCCTCTACGAGCAGTACTTC. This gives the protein CASSPQPGLAGGLYEQYF.

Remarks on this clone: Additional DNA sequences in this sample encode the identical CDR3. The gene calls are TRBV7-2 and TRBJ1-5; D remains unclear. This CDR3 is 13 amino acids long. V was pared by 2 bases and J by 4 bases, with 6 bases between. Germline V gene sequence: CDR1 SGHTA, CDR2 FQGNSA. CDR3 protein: CASSLRPNQPQHF. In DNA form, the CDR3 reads TGTGCCAGCAGCTTACGGCCTAATCAGCCCCAGCATTTT.